This TCR beta chain comes out of a study (dated by TCRdb to the mid-2010s). For context, the study as a whole: Whether tumor-infiltrating Tregs in breast cancer are recruited from blood Tregs or converted in situ from other CD4+ T cell subsets was tested. What the authors observed across the whole study: The TCR gene usage of tumor memory CD4+ T cells clustered together with blood and lymph node memory CD4+ cells and with lymph node naive CD4+ cells. The TCR alpha and beta sequences of tumor-infiltrating Tregs showed the greatest overlap with tumor naive CD4+ T cells, followed by blood naive CD4+ T cells. Validation in the larger cohort was restricted to a single TCR beta V-J rearrangement rather than whole repertoires.

Via the germline V gene, CDR1 is MNHNS and CDR2 SASEGT. The CDR3 sequence holds 13 residues, the cysteine and phenylalanine included. Left in the record is the CDR3 DNA by itself, 39 bases read in frame from the first base. V drops 5 bases and J drops 4 bases, leaving 12 bases in between. Full-length TCR variable regions were amplified by 5' RACE PCR using constant-region reverse primers, and then by semi-nested PCR using Nested Universal Primer A. The ReliaPrep RNA Cell Miniprep System was used to extract total RNA, which was then reverse transcribed into 5'RACE-ready cDNA with the SMARTer RACE 5'/3' Kit. Multiplex adaptors were used to barcode the full-length TCR alpha and beta libraries, which were then sequenced on an Illumina MiSeq. On the study's bioinformatics: For each of nine subset-tissue groups, sequencing data from the five patients were pooled, and the groups were then compared using unsupervised clustering of TCR gene usage. Repertoire similarity was calculated with the Morisita-Horn index, weighting shared sequences by their contribution to each repertoire. Starting from the raw public reads, TCRdb applied fastp trimming at Q25, assembled clones with MiXCR and retained in-frame beta chains. Here each entry gathers all rows of one CDR3 protein and keeps the most common genes and DNA. V and J calls and clone size were set by TCRdb, not the authors. In all, the sample holds 45,000 to 55,000 distinct CDR3 sequences, and approximately 23% of those were seen once. The top ten clones comprise approximately 3.3% of the sample.

This clonotype came up a few times. Its antigen target is currently unknown. No base-level quality is on record; no much larger clone is a single base apart. The Miltenyi Naive CD4+ T Cell Isolation kit was used to purify naive CD4+ T cells, and CD25 microbeads were used to remove Tregs. Tregs, naive and memory CD4+ T cells from tumor, blood and ipsilateral draining lymph nodes of about 5 breast cancer patients underwent full-length TCR alpha and beta sequencing. Tumor tissue and lymph nodes from ipsilateral axillary dissection were perfused with PBS, minced and digested with collagenase I and hyaluronidase. Sorted cell populations were confirmed by FACS to exceed 90% purity.

The chain employs TRBV6-1 and TRBJ2-7; TRBD1 could be the D gene, as 6 bases match. The sequencing sample was made of tumor-infiltrating naive CD4+ T cells sorted from the breast tumor. This specimen's cell subset or site label, per the study, means: naive CD4+ T cells, CD4+CD45RA+CD25-. The clonotype comes from a female donor with breast cancer. CDR3 loop: CASSRNREYEQYF. The DNA reads as follows: TGTGCCAGCAGTAGAAACAGGGAGTACGAGCAGTACTTC.